This TCR beta chain was documented in a study of blood T cell repertoires in COVID-19. Study background: COVID-19 samples collected from the United States, Italy and Spain covered acute and convalescent phases. Nucleic acid was either cDNA or gDNA, and it came from T cells, B-cell-depleted T cells, or PBMCs.

The CDR3 runs 14 residues. Germline-derived CDR1 and CDR2 are SGHNT and YYREEE (reference sequence). V lost 2 bases and J 1 base, leaving 10 bases between the germline ends. Cohort assignment relied on participant-reported clinical history. Original processing notes: Estimates of nucleated cell counts were drawn from the amplification of reference gene primers. Profiling relied on immunoSEQ multiplex PCR, and the TCRdb table lists in-frame clones only, not all of them. Clone size and the V and J calls come from that table; the DNA yielded D and trimming. The table shows hundreds of thousands of clones, with about 90% occurring only once.

Sequencing used PBMCs or T cells enriched from blood (not recorded which). The sequence was obtained from a young man who had recovered from COVID-19. The rearrangement links TRBV5-4 to TRBJ2-7; D unclear. The CDR3 is CASSFYSGSYEQYF. The CDR3 DNA reads TGTGCCAGCAGCTTTTATTCAGGTTCCTACGAGCAGTACTTC.